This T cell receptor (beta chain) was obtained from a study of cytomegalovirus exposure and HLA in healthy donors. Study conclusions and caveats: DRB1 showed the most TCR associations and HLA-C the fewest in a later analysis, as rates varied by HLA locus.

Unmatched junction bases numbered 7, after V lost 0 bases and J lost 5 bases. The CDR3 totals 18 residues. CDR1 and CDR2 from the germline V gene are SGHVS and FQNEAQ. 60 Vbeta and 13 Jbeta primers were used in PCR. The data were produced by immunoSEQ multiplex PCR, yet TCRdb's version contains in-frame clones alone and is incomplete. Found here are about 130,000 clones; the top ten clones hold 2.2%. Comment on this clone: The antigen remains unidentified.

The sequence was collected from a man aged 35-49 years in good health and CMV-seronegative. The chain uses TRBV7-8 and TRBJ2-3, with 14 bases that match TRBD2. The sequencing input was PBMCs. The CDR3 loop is CASSLAVGLAGGGDTQYF. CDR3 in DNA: TGTGCCAGCAGCTTAGCGGTTGGACTAGCGGGAGGAGGAGATACGCAGTATTTT.